The sequence of this T cell receptor beta chain was determined in a study of T cells in Graves' hyperthyroidism and ophthalmopathy. Recently diagnosed hyperthyroidism of less than 2 months' duration affected patients aged 18 to 65. This clonotype has at least ten counts. The TCR beta CDR3 regions underwent amplification using RNA transcripts as the source. HTBI primers drove first-round RT-PCR of the TCR CDR3. TCRdb analysed the multiplex PCR reads with MiXCR anew, one entry per CDR3 protein. Of about 360,000 distinct CDR3 sequences listed, roughly 13% are singletons. Germline CDR1 LGHDT, CDR2 YNNKEL (reference sequence). This CDR3 spans 14 amino acids. Trimming shortened V by 3 bases and J by 8 bases, and 14 bases separated the two germline ends.

The sample consisted of blood. The chain links TRBV3-1 to TRBJ2-1; TRBD1 might be the D (5 bases). The receptor was isolated from a woman aged 18-29 years with Graves' hyperthyroidism. The CDR3 nucleotides are TGTGCCAGCAGCCAGGGGCCCCCCTCGGATGAGCAGTTCTTC. This translates into CASSQGPPSDEQFF.